These 5 T cell receptor beta chains share one sample of origin, sequenced in a study of blood T cell repertoires in COVID-19. TCRdb keeps only in-frame clones here, not all; method: immunoSEQ multiplex PCR. The sample has approximately 260,000 clones; less than 85% are singletons. Sequenced input: peripheral blood. The receptors stem from a man aged 55-75 years who had recovered from COVID-19.

This chain links TRBV19 with TRBJ2-5; perhaps TRBD2 as D (7 bases). V gave up 3 bases and J gave up 2 bases, with 13 bases separating them. The V gene's germline CDR1 is LNHDA and CDR2 SQIVND (reference sequence). CDR3 size: 15 residues. The CDR3 region is CASSIAGAGQETQYF. In nucleotides, the CDR3 is TGTGCCAGTAGTATCGCGGGGGCTGGACAAGAGACCCAGTACTTC.

This rearrangement joins TRBV5-4 to TRBJ1-6, with D possibly matching TRBD1 (6 bases). The CDR3 is 16 amino acids. V was clipped by 0 bases and J by 8 bases, with 15 bases between them. CDR1 and CDR2 from the germline V gene are SGHNT and YYREEE (reference sequence). The CDR3 DNA is TGTGCCAGCAGCTTGGATAGGGGGATGGGGGATTCACCCCTCCACTTT. Its protein is CASSLDRGMGDSPLHF.

The rearrangement joins TRBV7-8 to TRBJ1-6; TRBD1 might be the D (5 bases). The CDR3 has 19 residues. Germline V lookup: CDR1 SGHVS, CDR2 FQNEAQ. V lost 0 bases, J lost 0 bases, and 15 bases lay in between. As DNA, the CDR3 is TGTGCCAGCAGCTTAGCGCGGTGGGGGGGAAGCTCCTATAATTCACCCCTCCACTTT. It specifies CASSLARWGGSSYNSPLHF.

The V call is TRBV7-2, the J call TRBJ2-7, with a tentative D call TRBD1 (6 bases). The germline V gene encodes CDR1 SGHTA and CDR2 FQGNSA. Trimming stripped 6 bases from V and 2 bases from J, with 14 bases between. The CDR3 spans 14 residues. DNA of the CDR3: TGTGCCAGCAGTCCAGGAGACAGGCCCTACGAGCAGTACTTC. Amino acids: CASSPGDRPYEQYF.

There are many counts of this clone. The V call is TRBV9, the J call TRBJ1-1; D possibly corresponds to TRBD1 (5 bases). The germline V gene has CDR1 SGDLS and CDR2 YYNGEE. The CDR3 has 13 amino acids. V dropped 2 bases and J dropped 4 bases, with 9 bases sitting between them. CDR3 bases: TGTGCCAGCAGCGTCGGGGGGACCACTGAAGCTTTCTTT. Amino acid sequence: CASSVGGTTEAFF.